The 30 T cell receptor beta chains below all came from one sample that was sequenced in a study of T-cell reconstitution after alpha-beta-depleted transplantation in children listed by TCRdb under 2016. Libraries were constructed by PCR. The sequencer was an Illumina HiSeq 2500. To normalize quantification of the TCRbeta repertoire, the TCR libraries were built with molecular barcoding that relied on unique molecular identifiers. TCRdb trimmed the raw reads at Q25, called clones with MiXCR and kept productive beta chains. Rows with one shared CDR3 protein collapse into an entry with the most common genes and DNA. Counted in this sample were roughly 500,000 distinct CDR3 sequences; around 12% of them appeared once. The biggest ten clones account for about 5.4% of the sample. Sequenced here: PBMCs from the stem cell graft donor, sampled from the stem cell graft. The source is a human donor who donated a stem cell graft to a child with combined immunodeficiency.

The V gene is TRBV12-3 or TRBV12-4, the J gene TRBJ1-1; D is perhaps TRBD1 (6 bases). CDR3 length: 12 residues. V lost 6 bases and J lost 3, with 8 bases in between. CDR3 in DNA: TGTGCCAGCAGCACAGGGTACACTGAAGCTTTCTTT. This translates into CASSTGYTEAFF.

The V and J genes are TRBV3-1 and TRBJ2-3; D unclear. Germline values: CDR1 LGHDT, CDR2 YNNKEL (reference sequence). The V end was cut by 3 bases, the J end by 4 bases, with 8 bases between. CDR3 length: 13 amino acids. In nucleotides, the CDR3 is TGTGCCAGCAGCCAGGGATTCGCAGATACGCAGTATTTT. This sequence encodes CASSQGFADTQYF.

This clonotype was recorded a few times. This chain uses TRBV6-1 with TRBJ2-5, with TRBD2 identical over 10 bases. V was clipped by 5 bases and J by 5 bases; unmatched bases: 8. Germline loops: CDR1 MNHNS, CDR2 SASEGT. This CDR3 spans 15 amino acids. CDR3 sequence (DNA): TGTGCCAGCAGTACCACGTCTAGCGGGGGCGAGACCCAGTACTTC. Protein product: CASSTTSSGGETQYF.

J is TRBJ2-2 and V is TRBV5-1; 8 bases map to TRBD1. After removal of 4 bases from V and 3 bases from J, the junction contained 14 bases not matched to a gene. CDR3 size: 18 residues. The germline V gene has CDR1 SGHRS and CDR2 YFSETQ. The CDR3 loop reads CASSLTYSGTGYTGELFF. The CDR3 DNA is TGCGCCAGCAGCCTGACATATTCCGGGACAGGTTACACCGGGGAGCTGTTTTTT.

This clonotype was seen at least ten times. This chain connects TRBV12-3 or TRBV12-4 to TRBJ2-3; 7 nucleotides agree with TRBD1. V lost 6 bases, J lost 5 bases, and 2 bases stayed unmatched. This CDR3 is 12 amino acids long. This chain's CDR3 is CASSGTVDTQYF. The CDR3 DNA reads as TGTGCCAGCAGCGGGACAGTAGATACGCAGTATTTT.

The chain combines TRBV29-1 with TRBJ2-7, with 8 bases identical to TRBD2. The V and J ends lost 0 bases and 1 base, in that order; junction bases with no gene match: 2. This CDR3 comprises 14 residues. CDR1 and CDR2 from the germline V gene are SQVTM and ANQGSEA. As DNA, the CDR3 is TGCAGCGTTGAAGATCGCGGGAGGTCCTACGAGCAGTACTTC. It yields the protein CSVEDRGRSYEQYF.

This clonotype was observed a few times. The rearrangement joins TRBV5-1 to TRBJ2-2, with 9 positions matching TRBD1. Trimming removed 1 base from V and 6 bases from J; junction bases left unmatched: 4. CDR1 is SGHRS and CDR2 is YFSETQ in the germline V gene. The length of the CDR3 is 15 residues. The DNA for the CDR3 is TGCGCCAGCAGCTTGACAGGGGGCCCGGCCGGGGAGCTGTTTTTT. Protein: CASSLTGGPAGELFF.

There are a few counts of this clonotype. The rearrangement joins TRBV7-9 to TRBJ2-7, with a weak D call TRBD2 (6 bases). With 2 bases removed from V and 2 bases from J, the gap between germline ends came to 13 bases. The CDR3 is 15 residues long. CDR1 is SEHNR, CDR2 FQNEAQ, per germline (reference sequence). The CDR3 is CASSLPDWGAYEQYF. The DNA of the CDR3 is TGTGCCAGCAGCTTACCAGACTGGGGGGCCTACGAGCAGTACTTC.

The sample holds many counts of this clonotype. J is TRBJ2-3 and V is TRBV20-1; TRBD2 aligns across 7 bases. J lost 1 base, V lost 0 bases, and 1 base had no gene match. The CDR3 totals 14 residues. Germline V gene lookup returns CDR1 DFQATT and CDR2 SNEGSKA (reference sequence). CDR3 sequence (DNA): TGCAGTGCTAGAGAGGGGAGGGGCACAGATACGCAGTATTTT. Translating gives CSAREGRGTDTQYF.

The V and J genes are TRBV5-5 and TRBJ2-5; D uncertain. The CDR3 spans 17 residues. CDR1 is SGHKS and CDR2 is YYEKEE in the germline V gene (reference sequence). Trimming removed 0 bases at V and 0 bases at J, with 15 bases between. The CDR3 DNA is TGTGCCAGCAGCTTGGCCGTGGGCGGTGGGTACCAAGAGACCCAGTACTTC. Encoded protein: CASSLAVGGGYQETQYF.

This clonotype occurred once. V usage is TRBV12-5 and J usage is TRBJ2-7, with 15 bases matching TRBD2. The CDR3 has 17 amino acids. Trimming at V came to 4 bases and at J to 2 bases, leaving 6 bases not matched to a gene. From germline, CDR1 is LGHNT and CDR2 FRNRAP. The CDR3 loop reads CASGWTSGRVGTYEQYF. Written as DNA, the CDR3 is TGTGCTAGTGGTTGGACTAGCGGGAGGGTAGGAACCTACGAGCAGTACTTC.

The rearrangement links TRBV18 to TRBJ1-6; no clear D. V lost 0 bases to trimming and J lost 10 bases, with 10 bases between them. This CDR3 is 14 amino acids long. CDR1 is KGHSH, CDR2 LQKENI, per germline. CDR3 DNA sequence: TGTGCCAGCTCACCACCAATGGCCAAATCACCCCTCCACTTT. Translated, it gives CASSPPMAKSPLHF.

The chain links TRBV2 to TRBJ2-1; 8 nucleotides align to TRBD1. Germline CDR1 and CDR2: SNHLY and FYNNEI. The CDR3 is made up of 15 amino acids. J gave up 7 bases and V 6 bases, and 11 bases lay outside the gene matches. The CDR3 loop is CASRRGTGPENEQFF. In DNA form, the CDR3 reads TGTGCCAGCAGGAGGGGGACAGGCCCCGAGAATGAGCAGTTCTTC.

This clonotype was counted ten times or more. The chain links TRBV21-1 to TRBJ1-2. TRBV21-1 represents a pseudogene. The CDR3 length is 15 residues. The CDR3 DNA is TGTGCCAGCAGCCCACTAGGGCTGGGAATAGGAGGCTACACCTTC. It encodes CASSPLGLGIGGYTF.

The V and J genes are TRBV29-1 and TRBJ2-7; 8 bases fit TRBD1. CDR1 and CDR2 (germline): SQVTM, ANQGSEA. J lost 1 base, V lost 0 bases, and 8 bases had no gene match. The CDR3 sequence is 16 residues long. Here the CDR3 reads CSVEDPTGGGSYEQYF. CDR3 DNA: TGCAGCGTTGAAGATCCCACAGGGGGAGGTTCCTACGAGCAGTACTTC.

This clonotype turned up a few times. The chain joins TRBV20-1 to TRBJ1-1, with 7 nucleotides matching TRBD1. Germline V gene lookup returns CDR1 DFQATT and CDR2 SNEGSKA (reference sequence). This CDR3 region has 12 residues. J gave up 7 bases and V 4 bases, and 6 bases lay outside the gene matches. DNA of the CDR3: TGCAGTGCTACCGGGACAGATTATGAAGCTTTCTTT. Protein sequence: CSATGTDYEAFF.

The rearrangement joins TRBV29-1 to TRBJ1-5, with 7 bases that match TRBD1. The V gene's germline CDR1 is SQVTM and CDR2 ANQGSEA. With V trimmed by 4 bases and J by 4 bases, 7 bases remained unmatched. The CDR3 contains 14 residues. CDR3 nucleotides: TGCAGCGTTGGAACAGGGGTTCCTAATCAGCCCCAGCATTTT. This encodes CSVGTGVPNQPQHF.

This rearrangement joins TRBV25-1 to TRBJ2-7; 7 nucleotides align to TRBD1. Germline lookup yields CDR1 MGHDK and CDR2 SYGVNS. J gave up 6 bases and V 6 bases, and 8 bases lay outside the gene matches. The CDR3 runs 13 residues. The CDR3 loop is CASRSGGQAEQYF. DNA of the CDR3: TGTGCCAGCAGGAGCGGAGGACAGGCCGAGCAGTACTTC.

This clonotype was seen a few times. V usage is TRBV9 and J usage is TRBJ2-1; TRBD2 agrees at 9 bases. The germline V gene encodes CDR1 SGDLS and CDR2 YYNGEE. The trim removed 4 bases at V and 2 bases at J, leaving 10 bases unmatched. The CDR3 is 17 amino acids. The CDR3 spells CASSPSGGPRPYNEQFF. The CDR3 DNA follows: TGTGCCAGCAGCCCGAGCGGGGGGCCTCGCCCCTACAATGAGCAGTTCTTC.

V usage is TRBV6-1 and J usage is TRBJ2-7; TRBD2 is a possible D gene (7 bases). V lost 7 bases, J lost 3 bases, and 31 bases lay in between. Per germline, CDR1 MNHNS and CDR2 SASEGT. The CDR3 is 19 amino acids. The CDR3 loop reads CASTYRGGAQGLPLYEQYF. In DNA form, the CDR3 reads TGTGCCAGCACCTATAGAGGGGGGGCACAGGGTTTGCCCCTCTACGAGCAGTACTTC.

This clonotype was seen more than once but under ten times. V is TRBV11-2 and J is TRBJ2-2; TRBD1 might be the D (6 bases). The germline gives CDR1 SGHAT, CDR2 FQNNGV. This CDR3 contains 13 residues. Deletions cut 4 bases from V and 5 bases from J, with 8 bases between. The CDR3 DNA follows: TGTGCCAGCAGCTCGGGGACAACCGGGGAGCTGTTTTTT. This encodes CASSSGTTGELFF.

This clonotype showed up just a few times. The rearrangement joins TRBV6-2 or TRBV6-3 to TRBJ2-1; D call uncertain. The germline V gene encodes CDR1 MNHEY and CDR2 SVGEGT. V lost 2 bases and J 5 bases, leaving 10 bases between the germline ends. The CDR3 runs 14 residues. The CDR3 DNA reads as TGTGCCAGCAGTTACCTGAGCGTAGACAATGAGCAGTTCTTC. This encodes CASSYLSVDNEQFF.

This clonotype was seen a few times. This sequence joins TRBV4-3 and TRBJ2-5; 9 bases align to TRBD2. Germline loops: CDR1 LGHNA, CDR2 YSLEER. CDR3 length: 18 residues. The ends lost 0 bases at V and 4 bases at J; junction bases unmatched: 12. DNA for the CDR3: TGCGCCAGCAGCCAAGATATGGCGGGAGGGGGGCTAGGAGAGACCCAGTACTTC. Amino acids: CASSQDMAGGGLGETQYF.

This clonotype was counted at least ten times. A read error may account for a junction end that differs from germline. V gene TRBV6-4 combines with J gene TRBJ2-3; TRBD2 matches 9 bases. The germline V gene has CDR1 MRHNA and CDR2 SNTAGT. There are 13 residues in the CDR3. In DNA form, the CDR3 reads TGTGCCAGCAGTGACTCGACAGCGGGAGGAATGCATTTT. Protein sequence: CASSDSTAGGMHF.

The chain employs TRBV24-1 and TRBJ2-2; TRBD2 agrees at 8 bases. Losses at the gene ends were 1 base for V and 6 bases for J; bases not matched to a gene: 6. From germline, CDR1 is KGHDR and CDR2 SFDVKD. The CDR3 extends over 16 amino acids. The CDR3 nucleotides read TGTGCCACCAGTGATTTTGCGGGAGGCCTTGCCGGGGAGCTGTTTTTT. Protein sequence: CATSDFAGGLAGELFF.

The chain has TRBV29-1 and TRBJ2-1, with D hard to call. V lost 0 bases and J lost 8, with 8 bases in between. Germline lookup yields CDR1 SQVTM and CDR2 ANQGSEA. CDR3 length: 12 residues. For the CDR3, the DNA is TGCAGCGTTGAAGATTCGATAGATGAGCAGTTCTTC. It specifies CSVEDSIDEQFF.

Only a few counts were recorded for this clonotype. The genes are TRBV12-3 or TRBV12-4 and TRBJ2-1; 9 bases agree with TRBD1. There are 17 residues in the CDR3. Germline trimming cut 6 bases from V and 5 bases from J; bases unmatched to any gene: 14. In DNA, the CDR3 is TGTGCCAGCAGCCTAAAGACCGGGACAGGGATCAACAATGAGCAGTTCTTC. Amino acid sequence: CASSLKTGTGINNEQFF.

This sequence joins TRBV7-6 and TRBJ2-1; 7 bases are a match to TRBD1. Looked up from germline, CDR1 is SGHVS and CDR2 is FNYEAQ. This CDR3 has 17 amino acids. V lost 5 bases to trimming and J lost 0 bases; unmatched junction nucleotides: 10. DNA for the CDR3: TGTGCCAGCAGCCCACAGGGGAGCCCTAGCTCCTACAATGAGCAGTTCTTC. It codes for CASSPQGSPSSYNEQFF.

This rearrangement joins TRBV27 to TRBJ2-7; no reliable D call. This CDR3 region has 13 residues. Germline V gene lookup returns CDR1 MNHEY and CDR2 SMNVEV (reference sequence). V dropped 4 bases and J dropped 0 bases, with 7 bases sitting between them. The CDR3 coding sequence is TGTGCCAGCAGTTATCAGTGCTCCTACGAGCAGTACTTC. This gives the protein CASSYQCSYEQYF.

This chain links TRBV2 with TRBJ1-5, with D possibly being TRBD1 (5 bases). Trimming shortened V by 7 bases and J by 0 bases, and 10 bases separated the two germline ends. CDR1 is SNHLY and CDR2 is FYNNEI in the germline V gene. This CDR3 spans 14 amino acids. The CDR3 DNA is TGTGCCAGCAAGGGGACGTATAGCAATCAGCCCCAGCATTTT. Amino acid sequence: CASKGTYSNQPQHF.